This T cell receptor (beta chain) was identified in a study of blood T cell repertoires in COVID-19. The method was immunoSEQ multiplex PCR; TCRdb's version includes in-frame clones alone and lacks a portion of them. Of fewer than 150,000 clones in the sample, less than 85% were seen once. Germline CDR1 LNHNV, CDR2 YYDKDF (reference sequence). Trimming took 4 bases from V and 1 from J, leaving 16 bases between them. The CDR3 consists of 16 residues. The count of this clone is one. This clonotype was obtained from a human donor in a cohort sampled during active COVID-19. The chain links TRBV15 to TRBJ1-1; no reliable D call. The sequencing sample was made of peripheral blood. DNA of the CDR3: TGTGCCACCAGCATCCCCGGAGGAGCGGGGAACACTGAAGCTTTCTTT. Protein: CATSIPGGAGNTEAFF.